This T cell receptor (beta chain) is drawn from a study of OX40 agonist ivuxolimab in advanced cancers. Study overall: Mean age approximately 59 years, range about 20 to 90; 82.7% male. Study conclusions and caveats: At 0.1-3.0 mg/kg, partial responders had clonal expansion among the lowest observed.

TCRdb's copy holds only in-frame clones and misses some; the assay was immunoSEQ multiplex PCR. The sample includes some 130,000 clones, around nine tenths of them seen just once. This CDR3 contains 14 residues. From germline, CDR1 is SGHTA and CDR2 FQGNSA. Trimming cost V 8 bases and J 4 bases; bases outside gene matches: 9. Baseline, cycle 4 day 1, and cycle 7 day 1 were the blood sampling points. Turning to this clone: Its antigen is unidentified.

The material sequenced was CD4+ or CD8+ T cells sorted from blood, taken in a trial of the OX40 agonist ivuxolimab. The source of this sequence is an adult with an advanced solid tumor such as melanoma, head and neck, liver or kidney cancer. The chain has TRBV7-2 and TRBJ2-7, with 9 bases aligning to TRBD1. This CDR3 is CASGLGQGGYEQYF. In nucleotides, the CDR3 is TGTGCCAGCGGTCTGGGACAGGGTGGGTACGAGCAGTACTTC. The variable domain in full, completed from reference TRBV7-2 and TRBJ2-7, reads GAGVSQSPSNKVTEKGKDVELRCDPISGHTALYWYRQSLGQGLEFLIYFQGNSAPDKSGLPSDRFSAERTGGSVSTLTIQRTQQEDSAVYLCASGLGQGGYEQYFGPGTRLTVT.